The 18 T cell receptor beta chains in this list originate from one sample, sequenced in a study of Ad26.COV2.S vaccination and SARS-CoV-2 variants. Method: immunoSEQ multiplex PCR; TCRdb's copy keeps in-frame clones and lacks some. Of around 170,000 clones listed, about 83% are singletons. The input for sequencing was peripheral blood, taken after recovery from COVID-19. The origin of the receptors is a human donor who had recovered from COVID-19.

V usage is TRBV9 and J usage is TRBJ2-5; D call uncertain. Between the trimmed V and J ends, which lost 4 bases and 3 bases, there was a span of 4 bases. This CDR3 spans 11 amino acids. Germline V gene sequence: CDR1 SGDLS, CDR2 YYNGEE. The CDR3 reads CASSREETQYF. The CDR3 DNA reads as TGTGCCAGCAGCAGAGAAGAGACCCAGTACTTC. The complete variable domain, with remaining parts taken from reference TRBV9 and TRBJ2-5, reads DSGVTQTPKHLITATGQRVTLRCSPRSGDLSVYWYQQSLDQGLQFLIQYYNGEERAKGNILERFSAQQFPDLHSELNLSSLELGDSALYFCASSREETQYFGPGTRLLVL.

J is TRBJ1-4 and V is TRBV19; tentatively, D is TRBD1 (5 bases). This CDR3 is built from 15 residues. The germline V and J ends were trimmed by 5 bases and 7 bases, with 17 bases remaining between them. CDR1 and CDR2 (germline): LNHDA, SQIVND (reference sequence). The CDR3 loop is CASSLGHLVGEKLFF. In DNA form, the CDR3 reads TGTGCCAGTAGTCTCGGACACCTCGTCGGTGAAAAACTGTTTTTT.

DNA of the CDR3: TGTGCCAGCAGCCAAGATGGGGGACTAGCGGGAGTGGAGCAGTTCTTC. Translated: CASSQDGGLAGVEQFF. V and J are TRBV4-2 and TRBJ2-1; 14 bases fit TRBD2. Germline values: CDR1 LGHNA, CDR2 YNFKEQ. The CDR3 runs to 16 residues. The junction had 5 bases not matched to a gene; V was cut back by 0 bases and J by 10 bases.

This clone was recorded once. The chain couples TRBV6-4 to TRBJ2-3; the D is unclear. Germline CDR1 reads MRHNA; CDR2 reads SNTAGT. The CDR3 contains 14 residues. Trimming cost V 4 bases and J 1 base, with 9 bases left between them. The CDR3 loop reads CASSVGGGTDTQYF. CDR3 sequence (DNA): TGTGCCAGCAGTGTCGGCGGTGGCACAGATACGCAGTATTTT.

The chain carries TRBV19 and TRBJ1-1; D is ambiguous. Deletions cut 6 bases from V and 0 bases from J, with 11 bases between. CDR3 size: 14 residues. Germline CDR1 and CDR2: LNHDA and SQIVND (reference sequence). CDR3 amino acids: CASRGAHLNTEAFF. The CDR3 DNA follows: TGTGCCAGTAGGGGCGCACACTTGAACACTGAAGCTTTCTTT.

This clone was detected only a few times. This chain uses TRBV28 with TRBJ2-1, with TRBD2 identical over 7 bases. V was clipped by 6 bases and J by 6 bases; unmatched bases: 8. Germline CDR1 reads MDHEN; CDR2 reads SYDVKM. This CDR3 spans 14 amino acids. CDR3 nucleotides: TGTGCCAGCAGACGCGGGGGAGGGGTCAATGAGCAGTTCTTC. This encodes CASRRGGGVNEQFF.

The chain's CDR3 is CATSDLGEGEDTQYF. CDR3 coding DNA: TGTGCCACCAGTGATTTGGGGGAGGGGGAGGATACGCAGTATTTT. J is TRBJ2-3 and V is TRBV24-1; weak D call: TRBD2 (7 bases). Germline CDR1 KGHDR, CDR2 SFDVKD. V lost 0 bases to trimming and J lost 6 bases, with 12 bases between them. The CDR3 has 15 amino acids.

This chain links TRBV7-9 with TRBJ2-1; D possibly corresponds to TRBD1 (6 bases). The CDR3 sequence is 12 residues long. The germline V gene encodes CDR1 SEHNR and CDR2 FQNEAQ (reference sequence). Trimming left V 2 bases short and J 15 bases short, with 14 bases between. This CDR3 is CASSLTHRDWFF. In nucleotides, the CDR3 is TGTGCCAGCAGCTTAACCCACAGGGATTGGTTCTTC.

This clone was seen once. CDR3 residues: CSLTGAEGDSNQPQHF. The CDR3 nucleotides are TGCAGCCTAACTGGAGCTGAAGGGGATAGCAATCAGCCCCAGCATTTT. The chain uses TRBV29-1 and TRBJ1-5; perhaps TRBD1 as D (5 bases). Germline CDR1 SQVTM, CDR2 ANQGSEA. The CDR3 has 16 amino acids. The ends were cut back, 8 bases at V and 0 bases at J, with 20 bases in the middle.

This clone turned up a few times. This chain connects TRBV2 to TRBJ1-1; 9 nucleotides match TRBD1. V dropped 0 bases and J dropped 13; count of bases not matched to a gene: 9. The CDR3 length is 14 residues. Germline assignment: CDR1 SNHLY and CDR2 FYNNEI. The CDR3 spells CASSEAPGQGSVFF. In DNA form, the CDR3 reads TGTGCCAGCAGTGAAGCCCCGGGACAGGGTTCAGTTTTCTTT. The complete variable domain, with remaining parts taken from reference TRBV2 and TRBJ1-1, reads EPEVTQTPSHQVTQMGQEVILRCVPISNHLYFYWYRQILGQKVEFLVSFYNNEISEKSEIFDDQFSVERPDGSNFTLKIRSTKLEDSAMYFCASSEAPGQGSVFFGQGTRLTVV.

This clone has just a few counts. The chain joins TRBV18 to TRBJ1-3, with D hard to call. V lost 6 bases and J lost 0, with 12 bases in between. CDR3 length: 15 residues. Germline CDR1 reads KGHSH; CDR2 reads LQKENI. The CDR3 loop reads CASSEGHSSGNTIYF. In DNA, the CDR3 is TGTGCCAGCTCCGAAGGGCACAGCTCTGGAAACACCATATATTTT.

This sequence joins TRBV5-1 and TRBJ1-6; D possibly corresponds to TRBD1 (5 bases). Trimming cost V 4 bases and J 6 bases, with 8 bases left between them. The V gene's germline CDR1 is SGHRS and CDR2 YFSETQ. The CDR3 sequence is 13 residues long. The DNA for the CDR3 is TGCGCCAGCAGCCCGGGACGTAATTCACCCCTCCACTTT. As protein: CASSPGRNSPLHF. The complete variable domain, with remaining parts taken from reference TRBV5-1 and TRBJ1-6, reads KAGVTQTPRYLIKTRGQQVTLSCSPISGHRSVSWYQQTPGQGLQFLFEYFSETQRNKGNFPGRFSGRQFSNSRSEMNVSTLELGDSALYLCASSPGRNSPLHFGNGTRLTVT.

The gene calls are TRBV12-3 or TRBV12-4 and TRBJ1-2; D uncertain. CDR3 length: 13 amino acids. The V end was cut by 5 bases, the J end by 8 bases, with 15 bases between. Written as DNA, the CDR3 is TGTGCCAGCAGTCGGGCAGAGGCGTGGGGCTACACCTTC. As protein: CASSRAEAWGYTF.

This clone was recorded a few times. The J gene is TRBJ2-5, the V gene TRBV27; weak D call: TRBD2 (6 bases). The germline V and J ends were trimmed by 3 bases and 5 bases, with 16 bases remaining between them. The CDR3 covers 15 residues. Per the germline V gene, CDR1 is MNHEY and CDR2 is SMNVEV (reference sequence). CDR3 sequence (DNA): TGTGCCAGCAGTTTTGAAGCGGCGGGGAGGGAGACCCAGTACTTC. This translates into CASSFEAAGRETQYF.

This chain uses TRBV5-1 with TRBJ1-5; D unclear. The ends were cut back, 4 bases at V and 0 bases at J, with 8 bases in the middle. Germline loops: CDR1 SGHRS, CDR2 YFSETQ. CDR3 size: 14 residues. CDR3 DNA: TGCGCCAGCAGCATCGGGGATAGCAATCAGCCCCAGCATTTT. Translation: CASSIGDSNQPQHF. The variable domain in full, completed from reference TRBV5-1 and TRBJ1-5, reads KAGVTQTPRYLIKTRGQQVTLSCSPISGHRSVSWYQQTPGQGLQFLFEYFSETQRNKGNFPGRFSGRQFSNSRSEMNVSTLELGDSALYLCASSIGDSNQPQHFGDGTRLSIL.

This clone was counted between two and nine times. V gene TRBV5-4 combines with J gene TRBJ1-1, with D perhaps TRBD1 (6 bases). V was clipped by 0 bases and J by 7 bases, with 13 bases between them. Germline V lookup: CDR1 SGHNT, CDR2 YYREEE (reference sequence). The CDR3 is made up of 14 amino acids. CDR3 in amino acids: CASSLGTDHGEAFF. The DNA for the CDR3 is TGTGCCAGCAGCTTGGGGACAGATCATGGTGAAGCTTTCTTT.

The rearrangement uses TRBV11-2 and TRBJ2-7; weak D call: TRBD1 (6 bases). The CDR3 covers 15 residues. Trimming removed 5 bases at V and 5 bases at J, with 19 bases between. The germline CDR1 and CDR2 sequences are SGHAT and FQNNGV. In nucleotides, the CDR3 is TGTGCCAGCAGCCCCCGGCCCTACTCAGGGGACGAGCAGTACTTC. This sequence encodes CASSPRPYSGDEQYF.

This clone has a single count. The chain carries TRBV4-2 and TRBJ2-7, with 10 bases identical to TRBD2. The CDR3 is made up of 17 amino acids. The V gene end was trimmed by 4 bases and the J gene end by 5 bases; junction bases not matched to a gene: 14. From germline, CDR1 is LGHNA and CDR2 YNFKEQ. The CDR3 DNA sequence: TGTGCCAGCAGCCCAACCCCCATAGCGGGAGGAGTAGACGAGCAGTACTTC. This codes for CASSPTPIAGGVDEQYF.